This entry is about one T cell receptor beta chain. Its antigen remains unknown. Processing was applied to graft tissue in order to liberate intraepithelial and lamina propria lymphocytes. The data originate from a study of graft-versus-host responses after intestinal transplantation. V lost 2 bases, J lost 3 bases, and 10 bases lay in between. CDR1 and CDR2 from the germline V gene are KGHSH and LQKENI. The CDR3 spans 14 residues. The table came from immunoSEQ multiplex PCR; TCRdb's copy has only in-frame clones and leaves some out. This sample carries approximately 15,000 clones, about three fifths of them seen once, and the ten largest clones take around 13%. Points from the study as a whole: In patients with graft-donor T cell macrochimerism, allograft graft-versus-host to host-versus-graft clonal ratios were high. The marrow of recipients harbored GvH clones, and ileum or blood showed some of them first.

The origin of this receptor is a human patient who received an intestinal transplant, so some T cells may come from the graft donor. The sequencing here drew on ileum tissue, taken 524 days after transplant. The chain employs TRBV18 and TRBJ1-1; tentative D call: TRBD1 (6 bases). CDR3 amino acids: CASSPTGRDTEAFF. The CDR3 coding sequence is TGTGCCAGCTCACCAACAGGGAGGGACACTGAAGCTTTCTTT.